These 29 T cell receptor beta chains originate from one sample sequenced in a study of blood T cell repertoires in COVID-19. Sequenced by immunoSEQ multiplex PCR; TCRdb stores in-frame clones only, minus some. The table includes hundreds of thousands of clones, 83% detected once. The sequenced sample was peripheral blood. These receptors all stem from a woman aged 25 to 45 with COVID-19, enrolled during active disease.

The V gene is TRBV18, the J gene TRBJ1-4, with unresolved D. Trimming took off 2 bases at V and 0 bases at J, with 7 bases between the two ends. Germline V CDR1 and CDR2: KGHSH, LQKENI. The CDR3 length is 15 residues. The CDR3 region has the DNA TGTGCCAGCTCACCATTCCAGGCAACTAATGAAAAACTGTTTTTT. Protein sequence: CASSPFQATNEKLFF. The variable domain in full, completed from reference TRBV18 and TRBJ1-4, reads NAGVMQNPRHLVRRRGQEARLRCSPMKGHSHVYWYRQLPEEGLKFMVYLQKENIIDESGMPKERFSAEFPKEGPSILRIQQVVRGDSAAYFCASSPFQATNEKLFFGSGTQLSVL.

The rearrangement links TRBV12-5 to TRBJ2-5, with 7 bases matching TRBD2. The CDR3 spans 13 residues. Looked up from germline, CDR1 is LGHNT and CDR2 is FRNRAP. Unmatched junction bases numbered 4, after V lost 7 bases and J lost 2 bases. In nucleotides, the CDR3 is TGTGCTAGTGCCCGGGGGGTTCAAGAGACCCAGTACTTC. It yields the protein CASARGVQETQYF.

V gene TRBV2 combines with J gene TRBJ2-1; possible D gene TRBD2, 6 bases. From germline, CDR1 is SNHLY and CDR2 FYNNEI. CDR3 length: 14 amino acids. The V end lost 2 bases, the J end lost 5 bases, and 10 bases lay between the germline ends. The CDR3 loop is CASSETSPDNEQFF. The CDR3 DNA follows: TGTGCCAGCAGTGAAACTAGCCCAGACAATGAGCAGTTCTTC.

The V and J genes are TRBV2 and TRBJ2-7; D is unresolved. The V gene lost 1 base and the J gene lost 5 bases, with 12 bases spanning the gap. Germline CDR1 and CDR2: SNHLY and FYNNEI. The CDR3 totals 14 residues. CDR3 loop: CASSEGLNSDEQYF. CDR3 bases: TGTGCCAGCAGTGAAGGACTCAATTCGGACGAGCAGTACTTC.

V usage is TRBV19 and J usage is TRBJ2-3, with 14 bases matching TRBD2. This CDR3 region has 17 residues. CDR1 and CDR2 (germline): LNHDA, SQIVND (reference sequence). V dropped 3 bases and J dropped 4; count of bases not matched to a gene: 6. CDR3 amino acids: CASSITGLAGGPDTQYF. DNA for the CDR3: TGTGCCAGTAGTATTACAGGACTAGCGGGAGGACCAGATACGCAGTATTTT.

This clone was observed a single time. The chain uses TRBV4-3 and TRBJ1-2, with D uncertain. Germline V gene lookup returns CDR1 LGHNA and CDR2 YSLEER. Trimming stripped 0 bases from V and 2 bases from J, with 16 bases between. The CDR3 contains 17 residues. CDR3 protein: CASSQDWEGLQNYGYTF. As DNA, the CDR3 is TGCGCCAGCAGCCAAGATTGGGAAGGACTGCAAAACTATGGCTACACCTTC.

The rearrangement links TRBV30 to TRBJ2-1, with 8 bases lining up with TRBD2. Germline-derived CDR1 and CDR2 are GTSNPN and SVGIG (reference sequence). Unmatched junction bases numbered 11, after V lost 0 bases and J lost 4 bases. The CDR3 spans 17 residues. The CDR3 DNA follows: TGTGCCTGGAGTGTACGGGCTAGCGGGTTTTCGTACAATGAGCAGTTCTTC. This codes for CAWSVRASGFSYNEQFF.

The chain links TRBV24-1 to TRBJ1-4; D unclear. This CDR3 has 13 residues. Trimming pared 3 bases from V and 2 bases from J, leaving 3 bases between. Germline-derived CDR1 and CDR2 are KGHDR and SFDVKD. CDR3 nucleotide sequence: TGTGCCACCAGTGATAGCACTAATGAAAAACTGTTTTTT. Translation gives CATSDSTNEKLFF.

This clone appeared once. The chain joins TRBV9 to TRBJ2-3; D is undetermined. Germline assignment: CDR1 SGDLS and CDR2 YYNGEE. The CDR3 is 14 residues long. Trimming took off 3 bases at V and 1 base at J, with 9 bases between the two ends. This CDR3 reads CASSGSPGTDTQYF. The CDR3 DNA reads as TGTGCCAGCAGCGGTTCTCCCGGCACAGATACGCAGTATTTT. The variable domain in full, with the rest retrieved from reference TRBV9 and TRBJ2-3, is DSGVTQTPKHLITATGQRVTLRCSPRSGDLSVYWYQQSLDQGLQFLIQYYNGEERAKGNILERFSAQQFPDLHSELNLSSLELGDSALYFCASSGSPGTDTQYFGPGTRLTVL.

For the CDR3, the DNA is TGTGCCAGCACCAATCAGACAGGGGGCTATGGAAACACCATATATTTT. Amino acids: CASTNQTGGYGNTIYF. V and J are TRBV28 and TRBJ1-3; the match to TRBD1 covers 10 bases. Germline V CDR1 and CDR2: MDHEN, SYDVKM. The ends lost 7 bases at V and 3 bases at J; junction bases unmatched: 9. The CDR3 extends over 16 amino acids.

The chain links TRBV27 to TRBJ1-2; D remains unclear. Germline assignment: CDR1 MNHEY and CDR2 SMNVEV (reference sequence). This CDR3 is 14 amino acids long. The V end was cut by 4 bases, the J end by 2 bases, with 11 bases between. Here the CDR3 DNA reads TGTGCCAGCAGTTCCTCCCAGTACAACTATGGCTACACCTTC. This sequence encodes CASSSSQYNYGYTF.

The chain carries TRBV19 and TRBJ1-1; 8 bases match TRBD1. The CDR3 is 15 residues long. With 5 bases clipped from V and 1 base from J, the junction kept 6 bases outside the gene matches. Germline CDR1 and CDR2: LNHDA and SQIVND (reference sequence). CDR3 in amino acids: CASSDQGAANTEAFF. In DNA, the CDR3 is TGTGCCAGTAGTGACCAGGGGGCGGCGAACACTGAAGCTTTCTTT. Complete variable domain (other parts from reference TRBV19 and TRBJ1-1): DGGITQSPKYLFRKEGQNVTLSCEQNLNHDAMYWYRQDPGQGLRLIYYSQIVNDFQKGDIAEGYSVSREKKESFPLTVTSAQKNPTAFYLCASSDQGAANTEAFFGQGTRLTVV.

The rearrangement joins TRBV4-2 to TRBJ2-7; 9 positions match TRBD2. The germline CDR1 and CDR2 sequences are LGHNA and YNFKEQ. CDR3 length equals 19 residues. With 0 bases clipped from V and 7 bases from J, the junction kept 19 bases outside the gene matches. DNA for the CDR3: TGTGCCAGCAGCCAAGATGGGGCTAGCGGGGCCCTACCTATGTGGGAGCAGTACTTC. It translates to CASSQDGASGALPMWEQYF.

The chain combines TRBV4-2 with TRBJ1-2; tentative D call: TRBD1 (5 bases). The germline V and J ends were trimmed by 0 bases and 2 bases, with 10 bases remaining between them. CDR1 and CDR2 (germline): LGHNA, YNFKEQ. The CDR3 contains 15 residues. This CDR3 reads CASSQEGDANYGYTF. The CDR3 nucleotides read TGTGCCAGCAGCCAAGAAGGGGATGCGAACTATGGCTACACCTTC.

J is TRBJ2-3 and V is TRBV7-2, with D possibly matching TRBD1 (6 bases). With 2 bases removed from V and 8 bases from J, the gap between germline ends came to 14 bases. Germline V gene lookup returns CDR1 SGHTA and CDR2 FQGNSA. This CDR3 spans 14 amino acids. The CDR3 coding sequence is TGTGCCAGCAGCTTACAGGGGAGCACCGCTACGCAGTATTTT. Protein product: CASSLQGSTATQYF.

The CDR3: CASSFQKRGSPIQETQYF. CDR3 bases: TGTGCCAGCAGCTTCCAGAAGCGGGGATCACCAATACAAGAGACCCAGTACTTC. The rearrangement joins TRBV7-2 to TRBJ2-5, with 7 bases that match TRBD2. Trimming took 3 bases from V and 2 from J; bases not matched to a gene: 15. The germline CDR1 and CDR2 sequences are SGHTA and FQGNSA. The CDR3 consists of 18 residues.

V and J are TRBV5-1 and TRBJ2-5, with D uncertain. Germline CDR1 is SGHRS and CDR2 is YFSETQ. This CDR3 spans 15 amino acids. Trimming took 3 bases from V and 2 from J, leaving 14 bases between them. The CDR3 protein is CASSSTATPQETQYF. DNA for the CDR3: TGCGCCAGCAGCTCGACTGCGACCCCACAAGAGACCCAGTACTTC.

The V and J genes are TRBV11-3 and TRBJ1-1; maybe TRBD1 (6 bases). The CDR3 consists of 14 residues. CDR1 and CDR2 from the germline V gene are SGHNT and YENEEA. V lost 5 bases and J 5 bases, leaving 15 bases between the germline ends. The CDR3 DNA reads TGTGCCAGCAGCCCCTCGACAGGACATACTGAAGCTTTCTTT. Amino acid sequence: CASSPSTGHTEAFF.

The rearrangement uses TRBV21-1 and TRBJ2-7; the table's D call of TRBD1 was not tested on the DNA. TRBV21-1 is a known pseudogene. CDR3 length: 15 residues. The CDR3: CASSKPGQGGYEQYF. The CDR3 DNA sequence: TGTGCCAGCAGCAAGCCGGGACAGGGGGGCTACGAGCAGTACTTC.

The chain couples TRBV6-6 to TRBJ1-1, with D perhaps matching TRBD1 (6 bases). Germline CDR1 and CDR2: MNHNY and SVGAGI (reference sequence). CDR3 length: 12 amino acids. The ends were cut back, 6 bases at V and 5 bases at J, with 10 bases in the middle. The CDR3 DNA reads TGTGCCAGCAGGGAGGACAGTACTGAAGCTTTCTTT. It codes for CASREDSTEAFF.

This sequence joins TRBV7-2 and TRBJ1-2, with a possible D match to TRBD1 (5 bases). The CDR3 totals 13 residues. The germline V and J ends were trimmed by 5 bases and 5 bases, with 12 bases remaining between them. CDR1 SGHTA and CDR2 FQGNSA come from the germline V gene. The CDR3 sequence is CASSPDSSYGYTF. The CDR3 DNA follows: TGTGCCAGCAGCCCCGACAGTTCTTATGGCTACACCTTC.

The chain carries TRBV27 and TRBJ2-7; TRBD1 aligns across 11 bases. The junction had 2 bases not matched to a gene; V was cut back by 3 bases and J by 4 bases. Per the germline V gene, CDR1 is MNHEY and CDR2 is SMNVEV (reference sequence). The CDR3 contains 14 residues. This CDR3 is CASSLDRGPYEQYF. CDR3 sequence (DNA): TGTGCCAGCAGTTTGGACAGGGGGCCTTACGAGCAGTACTTC.

This clone was seen only a few times. The rearrangement joins TRBV29-1 to TRBJ2-7; weak D call: TRBD2 (5 bases). Trimming left V 5 bases short and J 4 bases short, with 15 bases between. The CDR3 spans 13 residues. The germline V gene encodes CDR1 SQVTM and CDR2 ANQGSEA. For the CDR3, the DNA is TGCAGCGTTTCTCGGGGTGGCGAGTACGAGCAGTACTTC. The encoded protein is CSVSRGGEYEQYF.

This chain connects TRBV9 to TRBJ1-4; TRBD1 might be the D (5 bases). CDR1 SGDLS and CDR2 YYNGEE come from the germline V gene. The length of the CDR3 is 14 residues. The V and J ends lost 3 bases and 8 bases respectively, with 14 bases between them. Written as DNA, the CDR3 is TGTGCCAGCAGCGAGGGGCAGGTCTTGGAAAAACTGTTTTTT. The encoded protein is CASSEGQVLEKLFF.

The rearrangement uses TRBV5-1 and TRBJ1-2; TRBD1 matches 8 bases. The V and J ends lost 2 bases and 5 bases, in that order; junction bases with no gene match: 5. The length of the CDR3 is 14 residues. Germline assignment: CDR1 SGHRS and CDR2 YFSETQ. Here the CDR3 DNA reads TGCGCCAGCAGCTTCGGACAGGGACTTTATGGCTACACCTTC. Amino acid sequence: CASSFGQGLYGYTF.

J is TRBJ2-7 and V is TRBV2; 8 bases map to TRBD2. There are 15 residues in the CDR3. Trimming at V came to 10 bases and at J to 7 bases, leaving 18 bases not matched to a gene. The germline V gene has CDR1 SNHLY and CDR2 FYNNEI. The CDR3 bases are TGTGCCACCTCCCTTAGCGGGAAGCCTTTGGGGGAGCAGTACTTC. This gives the protein CATSLSGKPLGEQYF. Full variable domain (missing parts from reference TRBV2 and TRBJ2-7): EPEVTQTPSHQVTQMGQEVILRCVPISNHLYFYWYRQILGQKVEFLVSFYNNEISEKSEIFDDQFSVERPDGSNFTLKIRSTKLEDSAMYFCATSLSGKPLGEQYFGPGTRLTVT.

The V and J genes are TRBV7-9 and TRBJ1-2; D unclear. CDR1 is SEHNR and CDR2 is FQNEAQ in the germline V gene (reference sequence). Trimming stripped 5 bases from V and 2 bases from J, with 12 bases between. The CDR3 is 14 residues long. The CDR3 DNA follows: TGTGCCAGCAGCGGAGAGGGCAACAACTATGGCTACACCTTC. It encodes CASSGEGNNYGYTF. Full variable domain (rest looked up from reference TRBV7-9 and TRBJ1-2): DTGVSQNPRHKITKRGQNVTFRCDPISEHNRLYWYRQTLGQGPEFLTYFQNEAQLEKSRLLSDRFSAERPKGSFSTLEIQRTEQGDSAMYLCASSGEGNNYGYTFGSGTRLTVV.

This clone has a handful of counts. The chain uses TRBV15 and TRBJ2-2; D ambiguous. V gave up 3 bases and J gave up 7 bases, with 12 bases separating them. The CDR3 sequence is 14 residues long. The germline gives CDR1 LNHNV, CDR2 YYDKDF (reference sequence). This CDR3 is CATSRIPRSGELFF. In DNA form, the CDR3 reads TGTGCCACCAGCAGGATACCGAGGAGCGGGGAGCTGTTTTTT.

The chain has TRBV6-5 and TRBJ2-5; 10 nucleotides agree with TRBD2. The CDR3 contains 15 residues. CDR1 and CDR2 from the germline V gene are MNHEY and SVGAGI. V was clipped by 2 bases and J by 5 bases; unmatched bases: 5. Here the CDR3 reads CASSYGGSGRETQYF. The DNA of the CDR3 is TGTGCCAGCAGTTACGGCGGTAGCGGGAGGGAGACCCAGTACTTC.